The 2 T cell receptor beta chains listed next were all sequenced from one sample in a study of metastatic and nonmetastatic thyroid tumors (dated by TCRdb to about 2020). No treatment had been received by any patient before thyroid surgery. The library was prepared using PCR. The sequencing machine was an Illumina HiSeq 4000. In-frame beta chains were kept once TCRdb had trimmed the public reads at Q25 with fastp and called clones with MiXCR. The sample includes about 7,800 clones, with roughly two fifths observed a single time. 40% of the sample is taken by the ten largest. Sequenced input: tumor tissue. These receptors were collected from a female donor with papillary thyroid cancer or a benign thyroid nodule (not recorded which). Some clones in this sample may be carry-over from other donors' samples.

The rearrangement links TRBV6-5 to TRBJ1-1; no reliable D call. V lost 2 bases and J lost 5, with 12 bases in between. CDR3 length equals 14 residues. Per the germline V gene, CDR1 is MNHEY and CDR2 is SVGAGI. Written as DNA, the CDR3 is TGTGCCAGCAGTTACGACCCCTCTGGAACTGAAGCTTTCTTT. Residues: CASSYDPSGTEAFF.

CDR3 protein: CSAAHSNYGYTF. CDR3 bases: TGCAGTGCAGCTCACAGTAACTATGGCTACACCTTC. This chain connects TRBV20-1 to TRBJ1-2; unclear D gene. Germline V gives CDR1 DFQATT, CDR2 SNEGSKA (reference sequence). This CDR3 has 12 residues. Trimming pared 6 bases from V and 1 base from J, leaving 9 bases between.